Below are 16 T cell receptor beta chains sequenced from a single sample in a study of blood T cell repertoires in COVID-19. The method was immunoSEQ multiplex PCR; TCRdb's version includes in-frame clones alone and lacks a portion of them. The data show over 80,000 clones, approximately 90% seen once. The sample comprised peripheral blood. The receptors were gathered from a man between 60 and 75 years old with acute or convalescent COVID-19.

V is TRBV4-3 and J is TRBJ1-4; D may be TRBD1 (5 bases). Germline V gives CDR1 LGHNA, CDR2 YSLEER. V lost 4 bases and J 4 bases, leaving 22 bases between the germline ends. This CDR3 is 18 amino acids long. CDR3 protein: CASSREFSRVYGNEKLFF. In nucleotides, the CDR3 is TGCGCCAGCAGCCGCGAATTCAGCAGGGTTTATGGTAATGAAAAACTGTTTTTT.

CDR3 sequence reads: CASSSGQSPNYGYTF. In DNA form, the CDR3 reads TGTGCCAGCAGTTCCGGACAGTCTCCTAACTATGGCTACACCTTC. The chain joins TRBV6-6 to TRBJ1-2; weak D call: TRBD1 (6 bases). Germline CDR1 and CDR2: MNHNY and SVGAGI (reference sequence). The V gene lost 4 bases and the J gene lost 0 bases, with 12 bases spanning the gap. The CDR3 is 15 amino acids.

The chain has TRBV12-3 or TRBV12-4 and TRBJ2-1; possible D gene TRBD1, 5 bases. The CDR3 length is 12 residues. V was clipped by 8 bases and J by 6 bases, with 11 bases between them. CDR3: CASFTDSNEQFF. CDR3 sequence (DNA): TGTGCCAGCTTTACCGACAGCAATGAGCAGTTCTTC.

The genes are TRBV18 and TRBJ1-4; no firm D call. Trimming stripped 4 bases from V and 8 bases from J, with 14 bases between. The CDR3 covers 14 residues. Germline lookup yields CDR1 KGHSH and CDR2 LQKENI. The CDR3 DNA is TGTGCCAGCTCACTCTCTCGGGTCGGCGAAAAACTGTTTTTT. Translation: CASSLSRVGEKLFF.

This chain connects TRBV29-1 to TRBJ2-7; possibly TRBD2 for D (5 bases). The CDR3 consists of 12 residues. The germline gives CDR1 SQVTM, CDR2 ANQGSEA. V lost 7 bases and J lost 3, with 13 bases in between. Here the CDR3 reads CSAEGVNYEQYF. The CDR3 region has the DNA TGCAGCGCTGAGGGCGTTAACTACGAGCAGTACTTC.

The chain joins TRBV19 to TRBJ2-1; D is possibly TRBD2 (6 bases). Germline CDR1 LNHDA, CDR2 SQIVND (reference sequence). V was pared by 5 bases and J by 12 bases, with 26 bases between. The CDR3 is made up of 16 amino acids. CDR3 protein: CASSPDRSRGLFGQFF. CDR3 DNA sequence: TGTGCCAGTAGTCCGGATAGATCGCGGGGTTTATTCGGGCAGTTCTTC.

This clone was observed once. J is TRBJ1-6 and V is TRBV13; TRBD1 agrees at 10 bases. The CDR3 covers 15 residues. J gave up 8 bases and V 3 bases, and 4 bases lay outside the gene matches. Germline values: CDR1 PRHDT, CDR2 FYEKMQ (reference sequence). CDR3: CASSLGQGYDSPLHF. The DNA of the CDR3 is TGTGCCAGCAGCTTGGGACAGGGGTACGATTCACCCCTCCACTTT.

This chain links TRBV15 with TRBJ2-1; possibly TRBD1 for D (7 bases). CDR3 size: 16 residues. V lost 5 bases and J lost 6, with 20 bases in between. Germline loops: CDR1 LNHNV, CDR2 YYDKDF (reference sequence). DNA for the CDR3: TGTGCCACCAGCGAAGTTCCCAGGGGGGAGAGCAATGAGCAGTTCTTC. Amino acids: CATSEVPRGESNEQFF.

The CDR3 spells CASGLQQGTDTQYF. DNA for the CDR3: TGTGCTAGTGGTTTGCAACAGGGGACAGATACGCAGTATTTT. This chain uses TRBV12-5 with TRBJ2-3; 7 bases line up with TRBD1. Trimming at V came to 2 bases and at J to 3 bases, leaving 2 bases not matched to a gene. The CDR3 runs to 14 residues. Looked up from germline, CDR1 is LGHNT and CDR2 is FRNRAP.

This clone came up once. The chain employs TRBV7-2 and TRBJ2-5; maybe TRBD1 (6 bases). Deletions cut 2 bases from V and 7 bases from J, with 17 bases between. The germline CDR1 and CDR2 sequences are SGHTA and FQGNSA. CDR3 length equals 15 residues. The CDR3 DNA sequence: TGTGCCAGCAGCTTAAATACAGGGATAGTGGGGACCCAGTACTTC. It yields the protein CASSLNTGIVGTQYF.

The chain couples TRBV5-6 to TRBJ2-2; TRBD2 might be the D (5 bases). CDR1 SGHDT and CDR2 YYEEEE come from the germline V gene. The CDR3 is 19 residues long. The V gene lost 3 bases and the J gene lost 5 bases, with 26 bases spanning the gap. CDR3 DNA sequence: TGTGCCAGCAGCTCGGCCTTCCTGGGGAGAGAGACTCATACCGGGGAGCTGTTTTTT. Protein: CASSSAFLGRETHTGELFF.

This chain links TRBV9 with TRBJ2-1; 9 bases line up with TRBD2. CDR3 length: 18 residues. V lost 6 bases to trimming and J lost 4 bases; unmatched junction nucleotides: 17. Germline V gene data show CDR1 as SGDLS and CDR2 as YYNGEE. Here the CDR3 reads CASNQGREGQARYNEQFF. The CDR3 DNA reads TGTGCCAGCAACCAGGGGCGGGAGGGCCAGGCCAGGTACAATGAGCAGTTCTTC.

The chain recombines TRBV19 with TRBJ1-4; 10 nucleotides line up with TRBD1. CDR1 and CDR2 from the germline V gene are LNHDA and SQIVND (reference sequence). The CDR3 covers 15 residues. V lost 8 bases and J lost 5; bases outside the gene matches: 8. Written as DNA, the CDR3 is TGTGCCAGTCGAAGACGGACAGGGGGGAATGAAAAACTGTTTTTT. It yields the protein CASRRRTGGNEKLFF.

V is TRBV27 and J is TRBJ1-3, with 7 bases identical to TRBD1. Germline-derived CDR1 and CDR2 are MNHEY and SMNVEV (reference sequence). The CDR3 has 16 amino acids. V was clipped by 5 bases and J by 0 bases; unmatched bases: 7. CDR3 sequence (DNA): TGTGCCAGCAGTAGGACAAGGGGGCTCTCTGGAAACACCATATATTTT. Amino acid sequence: CASSRTRGLSGNTIYF.

The chain uses TRBV28 and TRBJ1-4; 9 bases are shared with TRBD1. Germline CDR1 is MDHEN and CDR2 is SYDVKM. J gave up 4 bases and V 4 bases, and 7 bases lay outside the gene matches. The CDR3 is 16 amino acids. The DNA of the CDR3 is TGTGCCAGCAGTTCCCCGGGACAGGGCTTTAATGAAAAACTGTTTTTT. Residues: CASSSPGQGFNEKLFF.

Only one count was recorded for this clone. This chain uses TRBV25-1 with TRBJ2-7; the D is unclear. CDR3 length: 11 residues. The V end lost 8 bases, the J end lost 6 bases, and 11 bases lay between the germline ends. Germline values: CDR1 MGHDK, CDR2 SYGVNS. The CDR3 loop is CASLGRFEQYF. CDR3 DNA: TGTGCCAGCCTTGGGCGATTCGAGCAGTACTTC.